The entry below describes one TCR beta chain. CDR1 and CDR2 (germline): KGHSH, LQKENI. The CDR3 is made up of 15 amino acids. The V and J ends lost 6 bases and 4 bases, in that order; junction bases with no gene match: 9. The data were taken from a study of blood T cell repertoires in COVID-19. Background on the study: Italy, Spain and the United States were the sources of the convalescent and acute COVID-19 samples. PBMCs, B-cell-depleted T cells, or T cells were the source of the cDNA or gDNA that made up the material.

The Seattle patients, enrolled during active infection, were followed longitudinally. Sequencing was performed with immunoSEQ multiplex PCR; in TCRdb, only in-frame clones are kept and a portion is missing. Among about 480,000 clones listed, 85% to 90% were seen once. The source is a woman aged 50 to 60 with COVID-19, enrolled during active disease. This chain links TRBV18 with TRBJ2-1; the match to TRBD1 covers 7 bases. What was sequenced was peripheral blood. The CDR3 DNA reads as TGTGCCAGCTCCCTCGGACAGGCCGCATACAATGAGCAGTTCTTC. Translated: CASSLGQAAYNEQFF.